This TCR beta chain emerged from a study of OX40 agonist ivuxolimab in advanced cancers. For the study at large: The drug used for patients, ivuxolimab, was an agonistic anti-OX40 (CD134) antibody. Study-wide results and limits: Dose levels from 0.1 to 3.0 mg/kg saw CD4+ and CD8+ blood T cells expand clonally by week 6. More expanded clones were found, on average, in CD8+ than in CD4+ T cells.

Clones were sequenced by immunoSEQ multiplex PCR, and TCRdb holds only the in-frame ones, with some missing. Here the sample spans some 59,000 clones, roughly 82% being singletons. Trimming took off 4 bases at V and 1 base at J, with 12 bases between the two ends. Germline V CDR1 and CDR2: SGHRS, YFSETQ. The CDR3 is 15 amino acids. As for this clone: Its antigen remains unidentified.

The sample here was CD4+ or CD8+ T cells sorted from blood, taken in a trial of the OX40 agonist ivuxolimab. The chain joins TRBV5-1 to TRBJ2-4; D gene ambiguous. The sequence was collected from an adult with an advanced solid tumor such as melanoma, head and neck, liver or kidney cancer. CDR3 DNA: TGCGCCAGCAGCCCCAGTCCGCCTGCCAAAAACATTCAGTACTTC. It encodes CASSPSPPAKNIQYF.